This T cell receptor beta chain was captured in a study of blood T cell repertoires in COVID-19. Study-level information: Samples taken during acute and convalescent COVID-19 were collected in the United States, Italy and Spain. Sources were T cells, B-cell-depleted T cells, or PBMCs; the material itself was cDNA or gDNA.

Original analysis: Amplified reference gene primers provided the basis for estimating nucleated cell counts. Measured with immunoSEQ multiplex PCR; TCRdb has only the in-frame clones, and not every one. V and J calls and clone size come straight from that table; D and trimming were deduced from the DNA. The sample lists about 69,000 clones, nearly 90% occurring once. The CDR3 sequence is 14 residues long. J was trimmed by 11 bases and V by 6 bases; bases with no gene match: 13. Germline CDR1 reads SEHNR; CDR2 reads FQNEAQ (reference sequence). The chain carries TRBV7-9 and TRBJ2-4; TRBD2 matches 7 bases. The sequenced sample was peripheral blood. The receptor was derived from a man aged 50 to 60 with acute or convalescent COVID-19. Here the CDR3 reads CASSLALAESVQYF. CDR3 DNA: TGTGCCAGCAGTCTCGCCCTAGCGGAGAGTGTTCAGTACTTC.